The text below deals with one T cell receptor beta chain. Its antigen is undetermined. The data derive from a study of T cell responses to AZD1222 COVID-19 vaccine. The data were produced by immunoSEQ multiplex PCR, yet TCRdb's version contains in-frame clones alone and is incomplete. Among 70,000 to 95,000 clones listed, less than 90% were seen once. Study-wide results and limits: With dominance at 160-218 and 743-854, vaccine-associated CD4 TCRs spanned spike.

The CDR3 has 13 residues. CDR1 and CDR2 from the germline V gene are MNHEY and SVGAGI. Trimming took 6 bases from V and 7 from J, leaving 13 bases between them. The specimen was peripheral blood, collected 28 days after the second AZD1222 dose. The V gene is TRBV6-5, the J gene TRBJ1-5; D unresolved. The source of this sequence is an adult who received the AZD1222 COVID-19 vaccine. In nucleotides, the CDR3 is TGTGCCAGCAGCCCGGAGATTAGACAGCCCCAGCATTTT. Translating it yields CASSPEIRQPQHF.